This T cell receptor (beta chain) appears in the sequencing data of a study of cytomegalovirus exposure and HLA in healthy donors. 60 Vbeta and 13 Jbeta primers were used in PCR. Using immunoSEQ multiplex PCR, the repertoire was profiled, and TCRdb retains in-frame clones only, with some absent. This table has approximately 80,000 clones, over 65% appearing once. This CDR3 is built from 16 residues. The V segment lost 0 bases and the J segment 3 bases; nucleotides outside the gene matches: 6. Germline V gives CDR1 SGHDT, CDR2 YYEEEE. Concerning this clone: Its antigen is still unknown.

Study observations and caveats: Certain sequence variants were highly shared and formed a cluster, and this cluster was likely a sequencing artifact. In a later analysis, productive TCRs from donors in an Asian-associated ancestry cluster reportedly carried fewer N-insertions than the cohort mean. Later on, analysis showed that most CMV-associated TCR beta chains appeared to be HLA-restricted.

The chain is built from TRBV5-6 and TRBJ2-3, with TRBD2 identical over 8 bases. Sequencing was done on a sample of PBMCs. This receptor was identified in a man aged 30-40 years in good health and CMV-seropositive. CDR3 residues: CASSLGAGGRTDTQYF. The CDR3 DNA reads TGTGCCAGCAGCTTGGGTGCGGGAGGAAGGACAGATACGCAGTATTTT.